This TCR beta chain was documented in a study of blood T cells in healthy people across ages. This CDR3 spans 15 amino acids. V lost 1 base, J lost 0 bases, and 9 bases lay in between. CDR1 is SGHDN and CDR2 is FVKESK in the germline V gene. It was with a sample-barcoded 5' primer and a J-beta primer mix that a second PCR of roughly 7 to 12 cycles was run. TCRdb re-analysed the 5' RACE reads in MiXCR, keeping a single row per CDR3 protein. The data hold more than 700,000 distinct CDR3 sequences, with roughly 50% observed a single time. The chain carries TRBV14 and TRBJ1-1; a weak D match, TRBD1 (5 bases). This sequence was found in a man older than 75 in good health. The sample was blood. The CDR3 region is CASSQGGIMNTEAFF. The CDR3 bases are TGTGCCAGCAGCCAAGGGGGGATCATGAACACTGAAGCTTTCTTT.